One T cell receptor beta chain is described in this entry. CDR3 size: 17 residues. The V and J ends lost 4 bases and 3 bases, in that order; junction bases with no gene match: 5. Germline loops: CDR1 SGHAT, CDR2 FQNNGV. The record originates from a study of T cell changes during pregnancy in multiple sclerosis. Repertoires were generated with immunoSEQ multiplex PCR, while TCRdb's copy carries only in-frame clones and drops some. The data hold 35,000 to 45,000 clones, with 80% to 95% observed a single time. The source material was peripheral blood. The TCR comes from a female donor with multiple sclerosis, enrolled in a pregnancy study. The genes are TRBV11-2 and TRBJ2-3; 15 bases fit TRBD2. The CDR3: CASSSRTSGRGTDTQYF. CDR3 bases: TGTGCCAGCAGCTCTAGGACTAGCGGGAGGGGAACAGATACGCAGTATTTT.